The present T cell receptor (beta chain) was sequenced within a study of cytomegalovirus exposure and HLA in healthy donors. About the research overall: HLA-typed donors contributed approximately 86 million unique TCRs, which were held in an early data release.

It was with 60 Vbeta and 13 Jbeta primers that the PCR ran. Using immunoSEQ multiplex PCR, the repertoire was profiled, and TCRdb retains in-frame clones only, with some absent. This sample has roughly 130,000 clones; roughly 70% occur once, and the top ten carry 6.6%. With 1 base clipped from V and 7 bases from J, the junction kept 10 bases outside the gene matches. Germline V gives CDR1 MNHNS, CDR2 SASEGT. This CDR3 has 16 amino acids. This clonotype originated in a man aged 40-49 years in good health and CMV-seropositive. Specimen: PBMCs. The chain is built from TRBV6-1 and TRBJ1-5; 7 bases are a match to TRBD1. In DNA, the CDR3 is TGTGCCAGCAGTGAAGGGAACAGGGGATTTGGACAGCCCCAGCATTTT. Its protein product is CASSEGNRGFGQPQHF.